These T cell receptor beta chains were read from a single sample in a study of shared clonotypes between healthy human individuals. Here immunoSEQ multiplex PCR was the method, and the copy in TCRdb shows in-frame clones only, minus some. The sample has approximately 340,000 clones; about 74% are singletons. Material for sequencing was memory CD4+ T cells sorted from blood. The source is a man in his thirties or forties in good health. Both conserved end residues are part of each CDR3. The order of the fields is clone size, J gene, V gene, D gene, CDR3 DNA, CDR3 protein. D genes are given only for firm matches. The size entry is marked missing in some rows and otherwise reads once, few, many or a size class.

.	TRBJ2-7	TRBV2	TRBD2	TGTGCCGGGGGGGGACCTCTGTACGAGCAGTACTTC	CAGGGPLYEQYF
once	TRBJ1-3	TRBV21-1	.	TGTGCCAGCAGCACAACGGGACAGGAGAGCTCTGGAAACACCATATATTTT	CASSTTGQESSGNTIYF
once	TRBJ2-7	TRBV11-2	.	TGTGCCAGCAGCCCCATTTACCACGGGAGCTCCTACGAGCAGTACTTC	CASSPIYHGSSYEQYF
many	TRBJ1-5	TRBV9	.	TGTGCCAGCAGCGCCACGGGCGGTCAGCCCCAGCATTTT	CASSATGGQPQHF
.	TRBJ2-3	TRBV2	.	TGTGCCAGCACCCACCGGGGAGGGGGGCGACAGGAAGATACGCAGTATTTT	CASTHRGGGRQEDTQYF
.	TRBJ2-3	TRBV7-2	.	TGTGCCAGCAGCTTAGATGACTGGGAGCAGTATTTT	CASSLDDWEQYF
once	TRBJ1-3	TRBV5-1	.	TGCGCCAGCAGCTTGGCGGCGGGCTCTGGAAACACCATATATTTT	CASSLAAGSGNTIYF
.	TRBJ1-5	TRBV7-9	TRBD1	TGTGCCAGCAGCTATGGACAGGGGCACAATCAGCCCCAGCATTTT	CASSYGQGHNQPQHF
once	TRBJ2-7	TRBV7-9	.	TGTGCCAGCAGCATCCTCTCAGGGAAGGACGAGCAGTACTTC	CASSILSGKDEQYF
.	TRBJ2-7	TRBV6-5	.	TGTGCCAGCAGCCCGTTGGCACCCGGGCAATACGAGCAGTACTTC	CASSPLAPGQYEQYF
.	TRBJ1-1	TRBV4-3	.	TGCGCCAGCAGCCAAGATCCCACAGGCACTGAAGCTTTCTTT	CASSQDPTGTEAFF
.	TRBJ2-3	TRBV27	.	TGTGCCAGCAGGTCAAGGGGAACTAGCACAGATACGCAGTATTTT	CASRSRGTSTDTQYF
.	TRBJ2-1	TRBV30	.	TGTGCCTGGAGTGTTGGCAACAGGGCAACCTACAATGAGCAGTTCTTC	CAWSVGNRATYNEQFF
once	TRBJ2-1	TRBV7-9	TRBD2	TGTGCCAGCAGCTTTCCCACTAGCGGGAGCGCCTACAATGAGCAGTTCTTC	CASSFPTSGSAYNEQFF
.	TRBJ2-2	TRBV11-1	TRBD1	TGTGCCAGCAGCTACGGGACAGACTCGAGTGACACCGGGGAGCTGTTTTTT	CASSYGTDSSDTGELFF
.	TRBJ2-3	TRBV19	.	TGTGCCAGTAGTATCTTTAGTACGGGCACAGATACGCAGTATTTT	CASSIFSTGTDTQYF
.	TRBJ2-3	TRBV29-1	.	TGCAGCGTTGAAAGGGGGTCGATGCTAACAGATACGCAGTATTTT	CSVERGSMLTDTQYF
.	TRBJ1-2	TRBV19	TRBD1	TGTGCCAGTAGTACCCCCACAGGGGGCGCATCCTATGGCTACACCTTC	CASSTPTGGASYGYTF
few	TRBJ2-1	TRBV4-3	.	TGCGCCAGCAGCCCCGATACAAGCTCCTACAATGAGCAGTTCTTC	CASSPDTSSYNEQFF
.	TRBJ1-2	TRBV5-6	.	TGTGCCAGCAGCATCGACAGGACCTGGGACACCTTC	CASSIDRTWDTF
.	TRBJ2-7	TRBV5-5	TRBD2	TGTGCCAGCAGCACCTCGATAGCGGGAAAGGTCTACGAGCAGTACTTC	CASSTSIAGKVYEQYF
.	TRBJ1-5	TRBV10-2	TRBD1	TGCGCCAGCATGGACAGGCTTAATCAGCCCCAGCATTTT	CASMDRLNQPQHF
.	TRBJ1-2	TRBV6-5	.	TGTGCCAGCAGTGGTCGGGGGGGAGCGGCGCGCTACACCTTC	CASSGRGGAARYTF
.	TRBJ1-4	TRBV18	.	TGTGCCAGCTCACCACCGTCCCAGAATGAAAAACTGTTTTTT	CASSPPSQNEKLFF
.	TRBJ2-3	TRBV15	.	TGTGCCACCAGCAGAGGAAGCCCGGGCCGAGATGATACGCAGTATTTT	CATSRGSPGRDDTQYF
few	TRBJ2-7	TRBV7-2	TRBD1	TGTGCCAGCAGCCGGACAGGGTCGGGATCTGAGCAGTACTTC	CASSRTGSGSEQYF
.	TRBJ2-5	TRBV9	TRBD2	TGTGCCAGCAGCGTAGGTAGCGGGGGTGGGGAGACCCAGTACTTC	CASSVGSGGGETQYF
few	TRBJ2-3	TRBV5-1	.	TGCGCCAGCAGCTTGGACGGGCTCTCAGATACGCAGTATTTT	CASSLDGLSDTQYF
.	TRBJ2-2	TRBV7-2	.	TGTGCCAGCAGCAGTCCAAAGAGGGCCACCGGGGAGCTGTTTTTT	CASSSPKRATGELFF
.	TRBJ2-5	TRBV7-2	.	TGTGCCAGCAGCTCCCGAAGGAAAGAGACCCAGTACTTC	CASSSRRKETQYF
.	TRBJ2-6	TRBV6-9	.	TGTGCCAGCAGTCCTAGGTGCTTACGACAAAGTCGGGCCAACGTCCTGACTTTC	CASSPRCLRQSRANVLTF
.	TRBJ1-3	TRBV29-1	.	TGCAGCGTTGAAGAGCAGGGGACCGCATCAGGAAACACCATATATTTT	CSVEEQGTASGNTIYF
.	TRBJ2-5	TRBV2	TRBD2	TGTGCCAGCAGCGGACTAGCGGGTAACCAAGAGACCCAGTACTTC	CASSGLAGNQETQYF
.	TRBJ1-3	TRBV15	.	TGTGCCACCAGCACGGGCTCTGGAAACACCATATATTTT	CATSTGSGNTIYF
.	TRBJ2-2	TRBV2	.	TGTGCCAGCAGGGAGCGACAGGGCGGGGGAATCACCCCGACCGGGGAGCTGTTTTTT	CASRERQGGGITPTGELFF
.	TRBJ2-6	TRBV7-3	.	TGTGCCAGCAGCTTATTCGGGGCCGCGGCCAACGTCCTGACTTTC	CASSLFGAAANVLTF
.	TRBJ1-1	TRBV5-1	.	TGCGCCAGCAGGCTGGATGTAAACACTGAAGCTTTCTTT	CASRLDVNTEAFF
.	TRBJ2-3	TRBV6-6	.	TGTGCCAGCAGTTACGGTCGGGGGAGCACAGATACGCAGTATTTT	CASSYGRGSTDTQYF
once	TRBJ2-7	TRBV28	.	TGTGCCAGCAGTGACAGCAGGGGTTTCGGGTCCTACGAGCAGTACTTC	CASSDSRGFGSYEQYF
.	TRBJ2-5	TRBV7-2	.	TGTGCCAGCAGCTTAGATAATTCGCGGGTGGAGACCCAGTACTTC	CASSLDNSRVETQYF
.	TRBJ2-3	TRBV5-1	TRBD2	TGCGCCAGCAGCCCTCCGGGAGGAACAGATACGCAGTATTTT	CASSPPGGTDTQYF
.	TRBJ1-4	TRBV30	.	TGTGCCTGGACCCCCCAAGCCAATGAAAAACTGTTTTTT	CAWTPQANEKLFF
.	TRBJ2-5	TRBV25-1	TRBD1	TGTGCCAGCAGTGAAGCCCGCCCCGGGACAGAACCCTCACCCCAGTACTTC	CASSEARPGTEPSPQYF
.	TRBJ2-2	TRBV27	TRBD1	TGTGCCAGCAGGACAGGGGCGAACACCGGGGAGCTGTTTTTT	CASRTGANTGELFF
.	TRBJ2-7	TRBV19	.	TGTGCCAGTAGGGACAGTTCGAACTACGAGCAGTACTTC	CASRDSSNYEQYF
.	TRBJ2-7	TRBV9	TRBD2	TGTGCCAGCAGCGCCGACGCGGGGGGGATTACTGCCTACGAGCAGTACTTC	CASSADAGGITAYEQYF
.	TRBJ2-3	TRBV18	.	TGTGCCAGCTCACCAATCGGGGCCCCCAGCACAGATACGCAGTATTTT	CASSPIGAPSTDTQYF
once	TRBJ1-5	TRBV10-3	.	TGTGCCATCAGCCCGAATTATAGCAATCAGCCCCAGCATTTT	CAISPNYSNQPQHF
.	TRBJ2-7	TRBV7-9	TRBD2	TGTGCCAGCAGCTTAGCCACTAGCGGGATGAACGAGCAGTACTTC	CASSLATSGMNEQYF
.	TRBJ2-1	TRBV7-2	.	TGTGCCAGCAGCCCCGGAGGGGTCTCCTACAATGAGCAGTTCTTC	CASSPGGVSYNEQFF
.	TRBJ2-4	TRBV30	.	TGTGCCTGGAGTGTATATAGGGGGGATCAGAAAAACATTCAGTACTTC	CAWSVYRGDQKNIQYF
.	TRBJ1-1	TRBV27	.	TGTGCCAGCAGTTTTCTTTTGAACACTGAAGCTTTCTTT	CASSFLLNTEAFF
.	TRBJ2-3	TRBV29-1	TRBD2	TGCAGCGTTCCCCTAGCGGGAGTCCAAGATACGCAGTATTTT	CSVPLAGVQDTQYF
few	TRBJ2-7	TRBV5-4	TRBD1	TGTGCCAGCAGCGTAAGACAGGGGTCGAGGTCCTACGAGCAGTACTTC	CASSVRQGSRSYEQYF